This TCR beta chain was identified in a study of cytomegalovirus exposure and HLA in healthy donors. Study-wide results and limits: Researchers reported in a later analysis that a missense DCLRE1C variant was tied to TCR beta V- and J-gene trimming. Apparent HLA restriction characterized most CMV-associated TCR beta chains in a later analysis. The classifier reportedly diagnosed cytomegalovirus status with high sensitivity and specificity.

CDR1 and CDR2 from the germline V gene are SGHRS and YFSETQ. This CDR3 spans 14 amino acids. Germline trimming cut 3 bases from V and 9 bases from J; bases unmatched to any gene: 6. Note on this clone: Its antigen is not known.

60 Vbeta and 13 Jbeta primers were used in PCR. The assay was immunoSEQ multiplex PCR, and TCRdb's table has in-frame clones only and misses some. The sample yields around 170,000 clones, approximately 75% seen once. The receptor was isolated from a girl aged 10 to 17 in good health and CMV-seronegative. The sequenced sample consisted of PBMCs. The chain employs TRBV5-1 and TRBJ2-1; 10 nucleotides agree with TRBD2. CDR3 coding DNA: TGCGCCAGCAGCTCAAATGGACTAGCGGCTGAGCAGTTCTTC. Protein: CASSSNGLAAEQFF.